Given below is one T cell receptor (beta chain) in context. Other DNA sequences of this sample code for an identical CDR3. The sample comes from a study of blood T cell repertoires in COVID-19. For the study at large: Researchers got acute and convalescent COVID-19 samples from the United States, Italy and Spain. The cDNA or gDNA used as material had been derived from T cells, B-cell-depleted T cells, or PBMCs.

This CDR3 comprises 15 residues. V lost 4 bases and J lost 2; bases outside the gene matches: 2. The germline V gene has CDR1 SGHTA and CDR2 FQGNSA. Authors' analysis steps: Counts of nucleated cells, estimated from reference gene primer amplification, were obtained. Clones were read by immunoSEQ multiplex PCR, and TCRdb kept only the in-frame ones, dropping some. For V, J and clone size, that table is used; D and trimming come from the DNA. The sample shows about 73,000 clones, around 80% of them seen only once. Sequencing input: peripheral blood. The TCR originated in a man older than 75 with active or convalescent COVID-19. V is TRBV7-2 and J is TRBJ2-7; 13 bases line up with TRBD2. DNA of the CDR3: TGTGCCAGCAGCTCCACTAGCGGGAGGGCCTACGAGCAGTACTTC. It specifies CASSSTSGRAYEQYF.